These T cell receptor beta chains were read from a single sample in a study of blood T cell repertoires in COVID-19. Only in-frame clones appear in the TCRdb table, and some are missing; sequencing was by immunoSEQ multiplex PCR. Seen here are around 130,000 clones, roughly 83% observed once, and the top ten hold under 1.5%. The sample was peripheral blood. The source is a man in his sixties with acute or convalescent COVID-19. CDR3s leave out the opening cysteine and the closing phenylalanine or tryptophan.

cdr3_aa v_call
ASSSPGVYNEQF TRBV7-9
ATGPWPGGTQY TRBV24-1
ASSKAHAGGERLTEAF TRBV21-1
ASSLGQDYGYT TRBV7-8
ASSYQPLDYTGELF TRBV7-3
ASSLGLDRPNTGELF TRBV11-2
ASSADRINYGYT TRBV6-5
ASRTGTSASNEQF TRBV7-2
ASSQVLYEGNYGYT TRBV4-2
ASSLNGGNSYEQY TRBV5-1
AISEGNRGGNQPQH TRBV10-3
ASSPETGPLNEKLF TRBV28
ASSLFWEAGGQETQY TRBV27
ASRWTDLNTGELF TRBV7-2
ASSPQGASRSNQPQH TRBV6-6
ALEGNYGYT TRBV30
ASTTGARTREETQY TRBV4-2
ASSYQLVGLYEQY TRBV6-5
ASSLGRRDRGDTIY TRBV5-1
ASSPGVYQPQH TRBV12-3/TRBV12-4
SASLTGGRAEAF TRBV20-1
ASSLDRDSVQPQH TRBV6-5
ATSRESGNGANVLT TRBV15
ASMTSGRARELF TRBV6-5
ASSEMGRAFAYEQY TRBV2
ASRQVAGATTDTQY TRBV4-1
ASSLRQGATGELF TRBV5-1
ASSITGAIGTGELF TRBV7-8
ASRSQGVETQY TRBV4-1
ASSSRLTSGRTYEQY TRBV5-1
ASSRIAGNTGELF TRBV3-1/TRBV3-2
ASSENHPAYEQY TRBV6-1
ASSYSRIGLEAF TRBV6-5
ASSSTGLQETQY TRBV7-3
ASSLLAGRSSYEQY TRBV7-9
ATSGRDSLYEQY TRBV24-1
ASSLEGLAGPDEQY TRBV5-1
ASSLGTGGTEAF TRBV5-1
ASRFGQGASGANVLT TRBV5-1
AIQQGAEYNSPLH TRBV10-3
ASSAEGQGAEAF TRBV9
ASSPKEDEQF TRBV18
ASSEFRGPSGANVLT TRBV10-1
ASSLDKNTEAF TRBV7-3
AIRGQGTNGYT TRBV10-2
ASSPADSTNYGYT TRBV18
AGMSRASGETQY TRBV6-5
ASSLAQAKAGV TRBV7-9
ASSITGGSYEQY TRBV19
ASSVAGGKQETQY TRBV9
ASSLPGEETQY TRBV5-4
ASSRRESNQPQH TRBV19
ASSLVGGTQY TRBV7-9
ASSRTDNYNEQF TRBV5-1
ASSEDNRVLNSYEQY TRBV6-1
ASSLWTDGDLH TRBV5-5
ATSDGTGETNYGYT TRBV24-1
ASSVEAGMNEQF TRBV2
AISEQVWEKLF TRBV10-3
ASSLRDRARYGYT TRBV9